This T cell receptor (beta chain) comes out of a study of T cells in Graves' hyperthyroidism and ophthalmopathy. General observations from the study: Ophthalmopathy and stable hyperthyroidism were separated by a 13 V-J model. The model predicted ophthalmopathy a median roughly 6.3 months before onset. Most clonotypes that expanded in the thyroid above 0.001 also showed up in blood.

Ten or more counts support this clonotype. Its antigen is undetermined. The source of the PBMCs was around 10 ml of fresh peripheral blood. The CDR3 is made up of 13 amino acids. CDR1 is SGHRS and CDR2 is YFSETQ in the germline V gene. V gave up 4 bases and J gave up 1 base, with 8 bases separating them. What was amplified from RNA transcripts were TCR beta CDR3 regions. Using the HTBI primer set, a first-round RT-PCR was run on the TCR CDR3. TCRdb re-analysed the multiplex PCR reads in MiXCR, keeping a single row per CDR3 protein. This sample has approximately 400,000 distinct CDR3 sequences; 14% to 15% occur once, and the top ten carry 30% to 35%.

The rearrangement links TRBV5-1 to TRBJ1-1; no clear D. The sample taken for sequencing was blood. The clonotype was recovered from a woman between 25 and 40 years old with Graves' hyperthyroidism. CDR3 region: CASSGAGNTEAFF. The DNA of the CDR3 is TGCGCCAGCAGCGGAGCAGGGAACACTGAAGCTTTCTTT.